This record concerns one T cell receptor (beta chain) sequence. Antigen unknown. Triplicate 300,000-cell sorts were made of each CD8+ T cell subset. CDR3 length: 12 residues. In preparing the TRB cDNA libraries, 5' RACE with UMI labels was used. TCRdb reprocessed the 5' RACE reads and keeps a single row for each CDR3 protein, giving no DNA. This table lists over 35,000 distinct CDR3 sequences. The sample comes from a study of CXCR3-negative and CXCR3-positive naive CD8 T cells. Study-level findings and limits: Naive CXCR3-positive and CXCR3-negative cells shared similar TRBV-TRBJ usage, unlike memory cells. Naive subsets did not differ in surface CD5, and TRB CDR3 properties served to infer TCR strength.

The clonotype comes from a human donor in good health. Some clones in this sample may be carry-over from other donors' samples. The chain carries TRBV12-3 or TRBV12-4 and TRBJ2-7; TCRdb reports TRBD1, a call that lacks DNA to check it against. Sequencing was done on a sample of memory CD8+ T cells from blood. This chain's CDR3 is CASSPGVYEQYF.